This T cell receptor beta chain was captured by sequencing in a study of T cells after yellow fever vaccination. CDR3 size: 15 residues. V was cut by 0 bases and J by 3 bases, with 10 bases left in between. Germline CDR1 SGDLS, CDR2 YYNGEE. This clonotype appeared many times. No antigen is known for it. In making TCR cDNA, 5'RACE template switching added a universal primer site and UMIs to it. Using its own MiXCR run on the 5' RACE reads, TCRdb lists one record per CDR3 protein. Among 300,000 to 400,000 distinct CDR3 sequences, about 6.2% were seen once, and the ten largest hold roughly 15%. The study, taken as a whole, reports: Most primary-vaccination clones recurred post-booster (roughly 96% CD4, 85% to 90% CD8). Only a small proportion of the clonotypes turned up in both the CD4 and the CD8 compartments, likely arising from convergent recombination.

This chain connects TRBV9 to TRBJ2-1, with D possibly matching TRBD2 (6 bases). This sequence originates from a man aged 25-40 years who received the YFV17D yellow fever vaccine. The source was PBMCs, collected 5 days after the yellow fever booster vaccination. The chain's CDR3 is CASSVAGSLYNEQFF. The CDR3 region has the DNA TGTGCCAGCAGCGTAGCCGGGAGTCTCTACAATGAGCAGTTCTTC.